Presented here are 30 T cell receptor beta chains from one specimen sequenced in a study of CD8+CD57+ T cells in acquired aplastic anemia. Genomic DNA constituted the template upon which TCR beta VDJ and CDR3 profiling was performed. TCRdb processed the reads anew with MiXCR; each CDR3 protein has one entry. Here the sample spans around 200,000 distinct CDR3 sequences, 48% being singletons. Whoever was chosen for sequencing had shown CD8+CD57+ cell expansion by flow cytometry. Input material: sorted CD4+, CD8+, or CD8+CD57+ T cells (not recorded which) from PBMCs. The receptors here all came from a human donor with aplastic anemia.

The chain is built from TRBV10-3 and TRBJ1-2; D not resolved. Germline values: CDR1 ENHRY, CDR2 SYGVKD. The V and J ends lost 3 bases and 1 base respectively, with 9 bases between them. The CDR3 length is 14 residues. CDR3 in DNA: TGTGCCATCAGTGAACGTGAGGGTAACTATGGCTACACCTTC. It yields the protein CAISEREGNYGYTF.

This clonotype has ten or more counts. This sequence joins TRBV5-6 and TRBJ2-7; perhaps D is TRBD1 or TRBD2 (5 bases each). Germline CDR1 is SGHDT and CDR2 is YYEEEE. The CDR3 loop spans 15 amino acids. V lost 0 bases to trimming and J lost 0 bases, with 10 bases between them. The CDR3 region is CASSLAGAVSYEQYF. CDR3 sequence (DNA): TGTGCCAGCAGCTTGGCCGGGGCAGTCTCCTACGAGCAGTACTTC.

This clonotype was counted at least ten times. The chain uses TRBV24-1 and TRBJ2-2; TRBD1 might be the D (5 bases). The ends were cut back, 4 bases at V and 1 base at J, with 9 bases in the middle. The germline CDR1 and CDR2 sequences are KGHDR and SFDVKD. The CDR3 has 15 residues. CDR3 residues: CATSDRVENTGELFF. The CDR3 region has the DNA TGTGCCACCAGTGACAGGGTCGAGAACACCGGGGAGCTGTTTTTT.

The gene calls are TRBV10-1 and TRBJ1-6, with 9 bases lining up with TRBD1. The CDR3 covers 14 residues. Looked up from germline, CDR1 is WNHNN and CDR2 is SYGVQD (reference sequence). J gave up 10 bases and V 6 bases, and 7 bases lay outside the gene matches. The DNA for the CDR3 is TGCGCCAGCAGCCGAAGGACAGGGGCCTCACCCCTCCACTTT. Protein: CASSRRTGASPLHF.

This chain links TRBV18 with TRBJ1-1; D might be TRBD1 (5 bases). Trimming took 2 bases from V and 3 from J, leaving 10 bases between them. Per the germline V gene, CDR1 is KGHSH and CDR2 is LQKENI. This CDR3 contains 14 residues. The CDR3 DNA reads TGTGCCAGCTCACCAAGGAAAGGGGACACTGAAGCTTTCTTT. Protein product: CASSPRKGDTEAFF. The complete variable domain, with remaining parts taken from reference TRBV18 and TRBJ1-1, reads NAGVMQNPRHLVRRRGQEARLRCSPMKGHSHVYWYRQLPEEGLKFMVYLQKENIIDESGMPKERFSAEFPKEGPSILRIQQVVRGDSAAYFCASSPRKGDTEAFFGQGTRLTVV.

The rearrangement uses TRBV24-1 and TRBJ2-1; possible D gene TRBD2, 5 bases. This CDR3 is 15 amino acids long. The germline V gene encodes CDR1 KGHDR and CDR2 SFDVKD. V lost 1 base and J 7 bases, leaving 13 bases between the germline ends. The CDR3 DNA reads as TGTGCCACCAGTGATTTTGAGGGAGCCCCAAATGAGCAGTTCTTC. Its protein is CATSDFEGAPNEQFF.

The V and J genes are TRBV2 and TRBJ1-2; D remains ambiguous. The CDR3 is 15 amino acids. Trimming stripped 0 bases from V and 0 bases from J, with 8 bases between. CDR1 SNHLY and CDR2 FYNNEI come from the germline V gene. The CDR3 sequence is CASSEAEGSNYGYTF. The CDR3 coding sequence is TGTGCCAGCAGTGAAGCGGAAGGTTCTAACTATGGCTACACCTTC.

The chain carries TRBV6-2 or TRBV6-3 and TRBJ2-3; D is tentatively TRBD1 or TRBD2 (6 bases each). There are 12 residues in the CDR3. Germline CDR1 MNHEY, CDR2 SVGEGT. Trimming shortened V by 7 bases and J by 4 bases, and 9 bases separated the two germline ends. CDR3 in amino acids: CASTGGADTQYF. CDR3 DNA sequence: TGTGCCAGCACCGGGGGCGCAGATACGCAGTATTTT.

This chain connects TRBV11-2 to TRBJ2-1; D not certain. CDR3 size: 14 residues. Germline lookup yields CDR1 SGHAT and CDR2 FQNNGV. The V gene lost 5 bases and the J gene lost 3 bases, with 11 bases spanning the gap. The CDR3 coding sequence is TGTGCCAGCAGCCCTACTATGGGCTACAATGAGCAGTTCTTC. It translates to CASSPTMGYNEQFF.

The DNA of the CDR3 is TGTGCCAGCAGTAACCCCTTACCCGGACGGCCCCAGCATTTT. It is translated as CASSNPLPGRPQHF. V and J are TRBV28 and TRBJ1-5, with no clear D. This CDR3 has 14 amino acids. V dropped 5 bases and J dropped 9 bases, with 17 bases sitting between them. Germline V gene data show CDR1 as MDHEN and CDR2 as SYDVKM.

This clonotype was counted at least ten times. The chain combines TRBV6-1 with TRBJ1-1; D is ambiguous. V was trimmed by 6 bases and J by 12 bases, leaving 20 bases between them. Germline CDR1 reads MNHNS; CDR2 reads SASEGT. CDR3 length equals 13 residues. The CDR3 DNA is TGTGCCAGCAGCCCGCCGAGCGCTCCGGGAACTTTCTTT. Amino acid sequence: CASSPPSAPGTFF.

A remark on this clonotype: One end of the junction varies from germline; a read error may be responsible. This chain links TRBV12-3 or TRBV12-4 with TRBJ2-5, with 7 bases matching TRBD2. The CDR3 totals 16 residues. The chain's CDR3 is CASSLGRRETQETQYF. The CDR3 nucleotides read TGTGCCAGCAGCTTAGGGCGGCGGGAGACCCAAGAGACCCAGTACTTC.

In its sample, this clonotype was seen many times. A much larger clonotype is one base distant, so this may be a read error. The chain carries TRBV24-1 and TRBJ1-2, with D maybe TRBD1 (6 bases). Germline CDR1 reads KGHDR; CDR2 reads SFDVKD. CDR3 size: 13 residues. The CDR3 protein is CATSDNRAIGCTF. The CDR3 bases are TGTGCCACCAGTGACAACAGGGCTATCGGCTGCACCTTC.

V and J are TRBV15 and TRBJ2-1; tentative D call: TRBD1 (7 bases). Germline CDR1 LNHNV, CDR2 YYDKDF (reference sequence). The CDR3 sequence is 16 residues long. Trimming removed 4 bases at V and 7 bases at J, with 20 bases between. The CDR3 DNA is TGTGCCACCAGCACCCTAGGGGGGACAGCAGATAATGAGCAGTTCTTC. Its translation: CATSTLGGTADNEQFF.

This chain links TRBV20-1 with TRBJ2-3; tentative D call: TRBD1 (5 bases). V was clipped by 6 bases and J by 3 bases, with 16 bases between them. This CDR3 spans 14 amino acids. Germline CDR1 and CDR2: DFQATT and SNEGSKA (reference sequence). CDR3 residues: CSASPPQGTDTQYF. As DNA, the CDR3 is TGCAGTGCCTCCCCCCCCCAGGGTACAGATACGCAGTATTTT.

This clonotype was recorded at least ten times. The rearrangement uses TRBV5-1 and TRBJ1-6, with 9 nucleotides matching TRBD1. The CDR3 runs to 14 residues. Germline lookup yields CDR1 SGHRS and CDR2 YFSETQ. The ends lost 3 bases at V and 5 bases at J; junction bases unmatched: 0. The CDR3 region is CASSWDRDNSPLHF. The CDR3 nucleotides are TGCGCCAGCAGCTGGGACAGGGATAATTCACCCCTCCACTTT.

The chain employs TRBV20-1 and TRBJ2-7; 7 bases align to TRBD1. The CDR3 extends over 14 amino acids. The trim removed 0 bases at V and 2 bases at J, leaving 4 bases unmatched. CDR1 is DFQATT and CDR2 is SNEGSKA in the germline V gene (reference sequence). CDR3 bases: TGCAGTGCTAGAGATTTAGGGGGCACCTACGAGCAGTACTTC. It is translated as CSARDLGGTYEQYF.

This clonotype was found many times. The chain couples TRBV6-1 to TRBJ1-5; D call uncertain. The V gene lost 1 base and the J gene lost 6 bases, with 10 bases spanning the gap. Germline V gene data show CDR1 as MNHNS and CDR2 as SASEGT. CDR3 size: 14 residues. This CDR3 reads CASSEGWQTQPQHF. CDR3 DNA: TGTGCCAGCAGTGAAGGGTGGCAGACTCAGCCCCAGCATTTT.

The rearrangement joins TRBV6-5 to TRBJ2-7, with a tentative D call TRBD2 (6 bases). CDR1 MNHEY and CDR2 SVGAGI come from the germline V gene. This CDR3 region has 13 residues. The V and J ends lost 0 bases and 6 bases respectively, with 9 bases between them. This CDR3 reads CASSYSPGVEQYF. In nucleotides, the CDR3 is TGTGCCAGCAGTTACTCGCCGGGGGTCGAGCAGTACTTC.

This sequence joins TRBV10-3 and TRBJ2-7, with TRBD2 matching 7 bases. CDR3 length equals 16 residues. V was clipped by 0 bases and J by 4 bases; unmatched bases: 9. Germline CDR1 is ENHRY and CDR2 is SYGVKD. Written as DNA, the CDR3 is TGTGCCATCAGTGAGTCGATTCGGACTAGTGTTTACGAGCAGTACTTC. Translating it yields CAISESIRTSVYEQYF.

This clonotype was observed at least ten times. The germline gene is not matched at one end of the junction; a read error may be the cause. The V and J genes are TRBV9 and TRBJ2-1; D unresolved. This CDR3 is 11 amino acids long. The germline CDR1 and CDR2 sequences are SGDLS and YYNGEE. The CDR3 nucleotides are TGTGCCAGCAGCTCCCACAATGAGCAGTTCTTC. This translates into CASSSHNEQFF.

The CDR3 coding sequence is TGTGCCAGCAGCTCCTCCTGGCGGGGCATCGCAGATACGCAGTATTTT. Translation: CASSSSWRGIADTQYF. The chain links TRBV11-1 to TRBJ2-3; D possibly corresponds to TRBD2 (6 bases). The CDR3 loop spans 16 amino acids. The germline V and J ends were trimmed by 4 bases and 4 bases, with 18 bases remaining between them. Germline assignment: CDR1 SGHAT and CDR2 FQDESV (reference sequence).

A word on this clonotype: A much larger clone lies a single base off, so this may be a read error. The chain joins TRBV5-1 to TRBJ1-1; the match to TRBD1 covers 9 bases. In germline, CDR1 is SGHRS, CDR2 YFSETQ. The CDR3 loop spans 15 amino acids. The CDR3 nucleotides read TGCGCCAGCAGCACAGGACAGGGGATGAACACTGAAGCTCTCTTT. This encodes CASSTGQGMNTEALF.

This clonotype was detected only once. The conserved closing phenylalanine or tryptophan is absent in this CDR3, likely reflecting a read error. The chain joins TRBV14 to TRBJ1-5; possible D gene TRBD1, 5 bases. Trimming removed 1 base at V and 6 bases at J, with 13 bases between. The CDR3 runs 15 residues. CDR1 is SGHDN and CDR2 is FVKESK in the germline V gene. CDR3 coding DNA: TGTGCCAGCAGCCAAGCAGGGTTTGGTTTTCAGCCCCAGCATTCT. Translating gives CASSQAGFGFQPQHS.

The V call is TRBV20-1, the J call TRBJ2-7; TRBD1 aligns across 8 bases. Trimming cost V 4 bases and J 3 bases; bases outside gene matches: 2. The germline gives CDR1 DFQATT, CDR2 SNEGSKA (reference sequence). The CDR3 length is 12 residues. CDR3 amino acids: CSATGQGYEQYF. In nucleotides, the CDR3 is TGCAGTGCTACCGGACAGGGCTACGAGCAGTACTTC.

This clonotype was seen only once. The V call is TRBV20-1, the J call TRBJ1-4; 7 bases are a match to TRBD1. The CDR3 covers 15 residues. Trimming took 0 bases from V and 8 from J; bases not matched to a gene: 9. Germline loops: CDR1 DFQATT, CDR2 SNEGSKA (reference sequence). CDR3 coding DNA: TGCAGTGCTAGAGACTACCGGGACAGTCTGGAAAAACTGTTTTTT. Translated: CSARDYRDSLEKLFF.

The count of this clonotype is one. This chain connects TRBV27 to TRBJ1-2; a possible D gene is TRBD1 (6 bases). Germline V gene lookup returns CDR1 MNHEY and CDR2 SMNVEV (reference sequence). The V gene lost 6 bases and the J gene lost 4 bases, with 12 bases spanning the gap. This CDR3 is 13 amino acids long. In DNA, the CDR3 is TGTGCCAGCAGGCTGGGACAATCCTATGGCTACACCTTC. Amino acid sequence: CASRLGQSYGYTF.

This clonotype was picked up many times. V gene TRBV13 combines with J gene TRBJ2-1; 8 bases line up with TRBD2. V trimming: 3 bases; J trimming: 8 bases; junction bases outside the gene matches: 12. The length of the CDR3 is 16 residues. Germline V gives CDR1 PRHDT, CDR2 FYEKMQ (reference sequence). CDR3 region: CASSLLYGGGRDEQFF. The CDR3 nucleotides read TGTGCCAGCAGCTTGTTGTACGGGGGGGGCCGGGATGAGCAGTTCTTC. The whole variable domain, remainder taken from reference TRBV13 and TRBJ2-1, is AAGVIQSPRHLIKEKRETATLKCYPIPRHDTVYWYQQGPGQDPQFLISFYEKMQSDKGSIPDRFSAQQFSDYHSELNMSSLELGDSALYFCASSLLYGGGRDEQFFGPGTRLTVL.

On this clonotype itself: A read error is possible here, since a much larger clone lies one base away. The chain has TRBV11-2 and TRBJ2-3, with TRBD2 matching 8 bases. Trimming cost V 5 bases and J 5 bases; bases outside gene matches: 6. The length of the CDR3 is 14 residues. Germline CDR1 is SGHAT and CDR2 is FQNNGV. The CDR3 DNA reads as TGTGCCAGCAGCGGCCGGGGGGGCAGAGATACGCAGTATTTT. Amino acids: CASSGRGGRDTQYF.

Notes on this clonotype: Just one base apart from a much larger clone, this may be a read error. For the CDR3, the DNA is TGTGCCAGCAGTTTAAACACAGCGGGCAATCAGCCCCAGCATTTT. Translating gives CASSLNTAGNQPQHF. The chain uses TRBV12-3 or TRBV12-4 and TRBJ1-5; D gene ambiguous. The CDR3 is 15 residues long. Deletions cut 2 bases from V and 2 bases from J, with 10 bases between.